These 8 T cell receptor beta chains came from one sample sequenced in a study of cytotoxic CD8 clonotypes in ibrutinib-treated CLL. Data came from immunoSEQ multiplex PCR; TCRdb stores just in-frame clones and leaves some out. The data hold about 49,000 clones, with approximately 53% observed a single time. The source material was PBMCs, sampled after 12 months of ibrutinib treatment. These receptor sequences come from a human donor with chronic lymphocytic leukemia.

This clone was seen many times. This chain uses TRBV30 with TRBJ2-2; TRBD1 is a possible D gene (6 bases). CDR1 GTSNPN and CDR2 SVGIG come from the germline V gene (reference sequence). Trimming removed 4 bases from V and 6 bases from J, with 9 bases in between. The length of the CDR3 is 12 residues. CDR3 sequence: CAWNRVPGELFF. The CDR3 DNA is TGTGCCTGGAACAGGGTTCCCGGGGAGCTGTTTTTT. Looking up the rest from reference TRBV30 and TRBJ2-2 gives the full variable domain: SQTIHQWPATLVQPVGSPLSLECTVEGTSNPNLYWYRQAAGRGLQLLFYSVGIGQISSEVPQNLSASRPQDRQFILSSKKLLLSDSGFYLCAWNRVPGELFFGEGSRLTVL.

The rearrangement uses TRBV7-9 and TRBJ1-5; D gene ambiguous. CDR3 length: 14 amino acids. Germline V gene sequence: CDR1 SEHNR, CDR2 FQNEAQ (reference sequence). V was clipped by 5 bases and J by 3 bases, with 11 bases between them. CDR3 residues: CASSLTQTNQPQHF. Written as DNA, the CDR3 is TGTGCCAGCAGCCTGACACAGACCAATCAGCCCCAGCATTTT.

The rearrangement links TRBV11-3 to TRBJ1-4; 11 nucleotides match TRBD1. After removal of 5 bases from V and 6 bases from J, the junction contained 2 bases not matched to a gene. The CDR3 consists of 14 residues. The V gene's germline CDR1 is SGHNT and CDR2 YENEEA. CDR3 bases: TGTGCCAGCAGCCGGGACAGGGGGGATGAAAAACTGTTTTTT. It is translated as CASSRDRGDEKLFF.

This clone occurred a few times. This rearrangement joins TRBV5-6 to TRBJ2-4; D remains ambiguous. The V gene lost 1 base and the J gene lost 8 bases, with 13 bases spanning the gap. This CDR3 spans 14 amino acids. Germline V CDR1 and CDR2: SGHDT, YYEEEE. The CDR3 bases are TGTGCCAGCAGCTTGTATATGGCGCAGTACATTCAGTACTTC. Its protein product is CASSLYMAQYIQYF.

This chain links TRBV5-4 with TRBJ2-5; D gene unclear. Germline V gene sequence: CDR1 SGHNT, CDR2 YYREEE (reference sequence). Between the trimmed V and J ends, which lost 0 bases and 2 bases, there was a span of 5 bases. The CDR3 sequence is 13 residues long. The CDR3 bases are TGTGCCAGCAGCTTGGTACAACAAGAGACCCAGTACTTC. Protein sequence: CASSLVQQETQYF.

The chain links TRBV4-1 to TRBJ2-2, with 15 bases matching TRBD2. The CDR3 sequence is 17 residues long. Trimming cost V 4 bases and J 2 bases; bases outside gene matches: 2. The germline gives CDR1 MGHRA, CDR2 YSYEKL. CDR3 bases: TGCGCCAGCAGCCGGACTAGCGGGAGGGCAAACACCGGGGAGCTGTTTTTT. Its translation: CASSRTSGRANTGELFF.

The gene calls are TRBV28 and TRBJ2-7; the match to TRBD1 covers 9 bases. This CDR3 is 15 amino acids long. The V gene end was trimmed by 5 bases and the J gene end by 7 bases; junction bases not matched to a gene: 12. CDR1 MDHEN and CDR2 SYDVKM come from the germline V gene. CDR3 sequence: CASSTPGQGPQEQYF. Here the CDR3 DNA reads TGTGCCAGCAGTACTCCGGGACAGGGCCCTCAAGAGCAGTACTTC.

The rearrangement links TRBV28 to TRBJ2-3; 10 bases match TRBD2. CDR1 MDHEN and CDR2 SYDVKM come from the germline V gene. The V gene end was trimmed by 11 bases and the J gene end by 7 bases; junction bases not matched to a gene: 9. This CDR3 comprises 13 residues. DNA of the CDR3: TGTGCCTCGACACTAGCGGGACCGAATACGCAGTATTTT. Amino acids: CASTLAGPNTQYF.